These T cell receptor beta chains were read from a single sample in a study of blood T cells in healthy people across ages. One entry per CDR3 protein results from TCRdb running MiXCR on the 5' RACE reads. The sample carries about 1.8 million distinct CDR3 sequences, around half recorded once. Sequencing input: blood. The receptors were gathered from a middle-aged woman in good health. Each CDR3 is given with its conserved first and last residue. Fields, in order: J gene, clone size, D gene, V gene, CDR3 protein, CDR3 DNA. D genes are given only for firm matches. Clone size, where shown, is once, few, many, or a class for clones that have expanded.

J gene: TRBJ1-1; clone size: once; D gene: NA; V gene: TRBV29-1; CDR3 protein: CSARRQVERAFF; CDR3 DNA: TGCAGCGCTCGCCGACAGGTCGAACGAGCTTTCTTT
J gene: TRBJ1-2; clone size: few; D gene: NA; V gene: TRBV3-1; CDR3 protein: CASSQSDYGYTF; CDR3 DNA: TGTGCCAGCAGCCAATCTGACTATGGCTACACCTTC
J gene: TRBJ2-5; clone size: NA; D gene: NA; V gene: TRBV12-3/TRBV12-4; CDR3 protein: CASSRRRKETQYF; CDR3 DNA: TGTGCCAGCAGTCGAAGACGGAAAGAGACCCAGTACTTC
J gene: TRBJ2-7; clone size: NA; D gene: TRBD1; V gene: TRBV10-2; CDR3 protein: CASTETGVVNEQYF; CDR3 DNA: TGCGCCAGCACCGAGACAGGGGTCGTCAACGAGCAGTACTTC
J gene: TRBJ2-7; clone size: NA; D gene: NA; V gene: TRBV11-1; CDR3 protein: CASSSVTLGYEQYF; CDR3 DNA: TGTGCCAGCAGCTCCGTGACCCTTGGCTACGAGCAGTACTTC
J gene: TRBJ1-5; clone size: NA; D gene: TRBD1; V gene: TRBV2; CDR3 protein: CASSEFGTGIGGNQPQHF; CDR3 DNA: TGTGCCAGCAGTGAATTCGGGACAGGTATAGGGGGCAATCAGCCCCAGCATTTT
J gene: TRBJ2-4; clone size: few; D gene: TRBD1; V gene: TRBV7-2; CDR3 protein: CASSSKGARSNIQYF; CDR3 DNA: TGTGCCAGCAGCTCAAAGGGGGCGAGGAGTAACATTCAGTACTTC
J gene: TRBJ1-4; clone size: NA; D gene: TRBD1; V gene: TRBV4-2; CDR3 protein: CASSQGGQDEKLFF; CDR3 DNA: TGTGCCAGCAGCCAAGGGGGACAGGATGAAAAACTGTTTTTT
J gene: TRBJ2-3; clone size: few; D gene: NA; V gene: TRBV20-1; CDR3 protein: CSARGAQGGADTQYF; CDR3 DNA: TGCAGTGCTAGAGGGGCACAGGGTGGCGCAGATACGCAGTATTTT
J gene: TRBJ1-1; clone size: NA; D gene: NA; V gene: TRBV4-3; CDR3 protein: CASSQGPGVNTEAFF; CDR3 DNA: TGCGCCAGCAGCCAAGGACCCGGGGTGAACACTGAAGCTTTCTTT